These T cell receptor beta chains were read from a single sample in a study of early stage breast cancer tumors. Clones were sequenced by immunoSEQ multiplex PCR, and TCRdb holds only the in-frame ones, with some missing. The sample yields around 7,900 clones, approximately 65% seen once. The specimen sequenced was breast tumor tissue. The receptors shown here come from a person in their 70s with breast cancer. Each CDR3 is given with its conserved first and last residue. Fields, in order: clone size, V gene, J gene, D gene, CDR3 DNA, CDR3 protein. A D gene is named only where the DNA matches it firmly. Clone size appears in some rows only: once, few, many, or a class for an expanded clone.

clone_size: large
v_call: TRBV2
j_call: TRBJ2-4
d_call: .
cdr3_nt: TGTGCCAGCAGATCCTTTAGGAGGAACATTCAGTACTTC
cdr3_aa: CASRSFRRNIQYF

clone_size: .
v_call: TRBV29-1
j_call: TRBJ1-2
d_call: TRBD1
cdr3_nt: TGCAGCGTTGCCGGACAGGGCATGGTCTACACCTTC
cdr3_aa: CSVAGQGMVYTF

clone_size: .
v_call: TRBV7-2
j_call: TRBJ2-7
d_call: .
cdr3_nt: TGTGCCAGCAGCCCGCGGGACAGCTCCTACGAGCAGTACTTC
cdr3_aa: CASSPRDSSYEQYF

clone_size: few
v_call: TRBV27
j_call: TRBJ1-1
d_call: .
cdr3_nt: TGTGCCAGCACGGCTATTAGCTTCGGCCTTGGGACTGAAGCTTTCTTT
cdr3_aa: CASTAISFGLGTEAFF

clone_size: .
v_call: TRBV5-1
j_call: TRBJ2-5
d_call: TRBD1
cdr3_nt: TGCGCCAGCAGCACCCGGACAGGGGGCAGCGAGACCCAGTACTTC
cdr3_aa: CASSTRTGGSETQYF

clone_size: .
v_call: TRBV29-1
j_call: TRBJ1-2
d_call: TRBD1
cdr3_nt: TGCAGCGTGGCGCGGGCAGGGGGCGCCGAGGGCTACACCTTC
cdr3_aa: CSVARAGGAEGYTF

clone_size: .
v_call: TRBV5-1
j_call: TRBJ2-7
d_call: TRBD2
cdr3_nt: TGCGCCAGCAGCGTTGCTACTAGCGGGGGGGCCGATGGTTACGAGCAGTACTTC
cdr3_aa: CASSVATSGGADGYEQYF

clone_size: .
v_call: TRBV5-4
j_call: TRBJ2-7
d_call: .
cdr3_nt: TGTGCCAGCAGCTTGCGACAGGCGGCAACCGGCGAGCAGTACTTC
cdr3_aa: CASSLRQAATGEQYF

clone_size: .
v_call: TRBV7-8
j_call: TRBJ1-3
d_call: .
cdr3_nt: TGTGCCAGCAGCTTAGGTGGCACCTCTGGAAACACCATATATTTT
cdr3_aa: CASSLGGTSGNTIYF

clone_size: .
v_call: TRBV6-1
j_call: TRBJ1-3
d_call: .
cdr3_nt: TGTGCCAGCAGTGAAAGCGGGGGAAACACCATATATTTT
cdr3_aa: CASSESGGNTIYF

clone_size: few
v_call: TRBV10-3
j_call: TRBJ2-7
d_call: TRBD2
cdr3_nt: TGTGCCATGGGGGAGGGCGGGCCCCGCATGGGGGACGAGCAGTACTTC
cdr3_aa: CAMGEGGPRMGDEQYF

clone_size: .
v_call: TRBV28
j_call: TRBJ1-5
d_call: .
cdr3_nt: TGTGCCAGCATTGGCGGGGATTGGGTTAGCAATCAGCCCCAGCATTTT
cdr3_aa: CASIGGDWVSNQPQHF

clone_size: .
v_call: TRBV25-1
j_call: TRBJ2-5
d_call: TRBD2
cdr3_nt: TGTGCCAGCAGTGACCAGCGGGGGTACCAAGAGACCCAGTACTTC
cdr3_aa: CASSDQRGYQETQYF

clone_size: .
v_call: TRBV2
j_call: TRBJ2-1
d_call: .
cdr3_nt: TGTGCCAGCAATAACTTGGATGAGCAGTTCTTC
cdr3_aa: CASNNLDEQFF

clone_size: large
v_call: TRBV12-5
j_call: TRBJ2-7
d_call: .
cdr3_nt: TGTGCTAGTGGGCGGGACAGCTCCTACGAGCAGTACTTC
cdr3_aa: CASGRDSSYEQYF

clone_size: .
v_call: TRBV7-3
j_call: TRBJ1-5
d_call: .
cdr3_nt: TGTGCCAGCAGAGGTGGAGGAGTGAGCAATCAGCCCCAGCATTTT
cdr3_aa: CASRGGGVSNQPQHF

clone_size: .
v_call: TRBV11-3
j_call: TRBJ2-7
d_call: .
cdr3_nt: TGTGCCAGCAGTTATACTACAGGGACCCCCTCCTACGAGCAGTACTTC
cdr3_aa: CASSYTTGTPSYEQYF

clone_size: .
v_call: TRBV18
j_call: TRBJ1-1
d_call: .
cdr3_nt: TGTGCCAGCTCACTTGCTACAGGGCAGAACACTGAAGCTTTCTTT
cdr3_aa: CASSLATGQNTEAFF

clone_size: few
v_call: TRBV7-2
j_call: TRBJ2-5
d_call: TRBD1
cdr3_nt: TGTGCCAGCAGCTTAAAAGGGAGGACAGGGGAGTACTTC
cdr3_aa: CASSLKGRTGEYF

clone_size: .
v_call: TRBV25-1
j_call: TRBJ1-2
d_call: .
cdr3_nt: TGTGCCAGCAGTGACGGGGATTACTATGGCTACACCTTC
cdr3_aa: CASSDGDYYGYTF

clone_size: .
v_call: TRBV19
j_call: TRBJ1-6
d_call: .
cdr3_nt: TGTGCCAGTAGTATCTCCGATTCACCCCTCCACTTT
cdr3_aa: CASSISDSPLHF

clone_size: once
v_call: TRBV7-2
j_call: TRBJ2-7
d_call: .
cdr3_nt: TGTGCCAGCAGCTTACGGCAGGGTTACTCCTACGAGCAGTACTTC
cdr3_aa: CASSLRQGYSYEQYF

clone_size: .
v_call: TRBV5-6
j_call: TRBJ2-1
d_call: .
cdr3_nt: TGTGCCAGCAGCTTGGTGGGAGATGAGCAGTTCTTC
cdr3_aa: CASSLVGDEQFF

clone_size: .
v_call: TRBV14
j_call: TRBJ2-6
d_call: .
cdr3_nt: TGTGCCAGCACTTTCTCTGGGGCCAACGTCCTGACTTTC
cdr3_aa: CASTFSGANVLTF

clone_size: .
v_call: TRBV7-2
j_call: TRBJ1-6
d_call: .
cdr3_nt: TGTGCCAGCAGCTTAAACAGTCCCGAAGGATCACCCCTCCACTTT
cdr3_aa: CASSLNSPEGSPLHF

clone_size: .
v_call: TRBV4-3
j_call: TRBJ1-6
d_call: .
cdr3_nt: TGCGCCAGCAGCCAAGATTTGGGCCTTTCACCCCTCCACTTT
cdr3_aa: CASSQDLGLSPLHF

clone_size: once
v_call: TRBV5-1
j_call: TRBJ2-5
d_call: .
cdr3_nt: TGCGCCAGCAGCCTGGGGGGGAAACAGGGGACCCAGTACTTC
cdr3_aa: CASSLGGKQGTQYF

clone_size: medium-sized
v_call: TRBV10-1
j_call: TRBJ1-2
d_call: TRBD1
cdr3_nt: TGCGCCAGCAGTGAGTCGAGGACAGGGGCGAGTGGCTACACCTTC
cdr3_aa: CASSESRTGASGYTF

clone_size: .
v_call: TRBV29-1
j_call: TRBJ1-1
d_call: .
cdr3_nt: TGCAGCGTTGAAATAGGGGGGAACACTGAAGCTTTCTTT
cdr3_aa: CSVEIGGNTEAFF

clone_size: once
v_call: TRBV4-3
j_call: TRBJ2-1
d_call: TRBD1
cdr3_nt: TGCGCCAGCAGCTTCCGGGACAGGGACTATAGTGAGCAGTTCTTC
cdr3_aa: CASSFRDRDYSEQFF

clone_size: once
v_call: TRBV7-3
j_call: TRBJ2-2
d_call: TRBD2
cdr3_nt: TGTGCCAGCAGCTTCCGGACTAGCGGGGGGCTGAACACCGGGGAGCTGTTTTTT
cdr3_aa: CASSFRTSGGLNTGELFF

clone_size: .
v_call: TRBV7-2
j_call: TRBJ2-2
d_call: .
cdr3_nt: TGTGCCAGCAGCTTACTGGGGCAGGTGATCACCGGGGAGCTGTTTTTT
cdr3_aa: CASSLLGQVITGELFF

clone_size: few
v_call: TRBV18
j_call: TRBJ2-3
d_call: TRBD2
cdr3_nt: TGTGCCAGCTCACAAAATCCGGGACTAGCGGGGACAGATACGCAGTATTTT
cdr3_aa: CASSQNPGLAGTDTQYF

clone_size: .
v_call: TRBV5-4
j_call: TRBJ1-1
d_call: .
cdr3_nt: TGTGCCAGCAGCTTGTGGCAGGGGAACACTGAAGCTTTCTTT
cdr3_aa: CASSLWQGNTEAFF

clone_size: .
v_call: TRBV6-1
j_call: TRBJ2-3
d_call: TRBD2
cdr3_nt: TGTGCCAGCAGTTTCGGACTAGGTAACACAGATACGCAGTATTTT
cdr3_aa: CASSFGLGNTDTQYF

clone_size: .
v_call: TRBV7-3
j_call: TRBJ2-5
d_call: .
cdr3_nt: TGTGCCAGCAGCTTCCATCAGGGGCCCCAAGAGACCCAGTACTTC
cdr3_aa: CASSFHQGPQETQYF

clone_size: .
v_call: TRBV13
j_call: TRBJ1-4
d_call: TRBD1
cdr3_nt: TGTGCCAGCAGCTTAGGTGGGACAGGGAATGAAAAACTGTTTTTT
cdr3_aa: CASSLGGTGNEKLFF

clone_size: .
v_call: TRBV29-1
j_call: TRBJ1-4
d_call: TRBD1
cdr3_nt: TGCAGCGTTGCCCGGACAGGGGGGCTAAATGAAAAACTGTTTTTT
cdr3_aa: CSVARTGGLNEKLFF

clone_size: .
v_call: TRBV6-1
j_call: TRBJ2-7
d_call: TRBD1
cdr3_nt: TGTGCCAGCAGGACCTCGCGGACAGGGTATGACGAGCAGTACTTC
cdr3_aa: CASRTSRTGYDEQYF

clone_size: .
v_call: TRBV14
j_call: TRBJ2-2
d_call: .
cdr3_nt: TGTGCCAGCAGCCAAGAGCTGGGCAACACCGGGGAGCTGTTTTTT
cdr3_aa: CASSQELGNTGELFF

clone_size: few
v_call: TRBV28
j_call: TRBJ2-7
d_call: TRBD2
cdr3_nt: TGTGCCAGCAGTTTGAATAGCGGGGGGGCCTTCTCTTCCTACGAGCAGTACTTC
cdr3_aa: CASSLNSGGAFSSYEQYF

clone_size: .
v_call: TRBV5-1
j_call: TRBJ2-3
d_call: .
cdr3_nt: TGCGCCGCTACTTCCGATACGCAGTATTTT
cdr3_aa: CAATSDTQYF

clone_size: .
v_call: TRBV5-1
j_call: TRBJ2-2
d_call: TRBD2
cdr3_nt: TGCGCCAGCAGCTTGAGCCGGGGGGGCACCGGGGAGCTGTTTTTT
cdr3_aa: CASSLSRGGTGELFF

clone_size: .
v_call: TRBV29-1
j_call: TRBJ1-2
d_call: .
cdr3_nt: TGCAGCGTTGCGGTGCTGGAGGGGAGAAATGGCTACACCTTC
cdr3_aa: CSVAVLEGRNGYTF

clone_size: few
v_call: TRBV4-1
j_call: TRBJ1-5
d_call: .
cdr3_nt: TGCGCCAGCAGCCAAGACAGGTATAGCAATCAGCCCCAGCATTTT
cdr3_aa: CASSQDRYSNQPQHF

clone_size: .
v_call: TRBV7-9
j_call: TRBJ1-3
d_call: .
cdr3_nt: TGTGCCAGCAGCTTACGTGCCAGGGACTTCTCTGGAAACACCATATATTTT
cdr3_aa: CASSLRARDFSGNTIYF

clone_size: .
v_call: TRBV28
j_call: TRBJ2-7
d_call: .
cdr3_nt: TGTGCCACGGAGGCGGGGAAATACGAGCAGTACTTC
cdr3_aa: CATEAGKYEQYF

clone_size: .
v_call: TRBV11-2
j_call: TRBJ2-2
d_call: .
cdr3_nt: TGTGCCAGCAGCTTGGGACAAGCGAACACCGGGGAGCTGTTTTTT
cdr3_aa: CASSLGQANTGELFF

clone_size: few
v_call: TRBV7-6
j_call: TRBJ2-7
d_call: TRBD2
cdr3_nt: TGTGCCAGCAGCTTGGGCAGCTTTTGGACTAGCGACGACTCCTACGAGCAGTACTTC
cdr3_aa: CASSLGSFWTSDDSYEQYF

clone_size: few
v_call: TRBV6-1
j_call: TRBJ2-7
d_call: TRBD1
cdr3_nt: TGTGCCAGCAGTGACCCGGGACAGTACGAGCAGTACTTC
cdr3_aa: CASSDPGQYEQYF

clone_size: .
v_call: TRBV7-9
j_call: TRBJ2-5
d_call: TRBD2
cdr3_nt: TGTGCCAGCAGCTCCCCAGTAGCGGGGGAGTGGTTGGCCCAGTACTTC
cdr3_aa: CASSSPVAGEWLAQYF

clone_size: .
v_call: TRBV6-1
j_call: TRBJ2-5
d_call: .
cdr3_nt: TGTGCCAGCTCAGAGGGAAGGGAGACCCAGTACTTC
cdr3_aa: CASSEGRETQYF